The rows below give T cell receptor beta chains drawn from one sample of a study of chemoradiotherapy in HPV16-positive cancers. Only in-frame clones appear in the TCRdb table, and some are missing; sequencing was by immunoSEQ multiplex PCR. Among 25,000 to 30,000 clones, approximately 90% were seen once, and the ten largest hold roughly 22%. The material was blood, obtained from a patient who underwent chemoradiotherapy. The receptors were sampled from a human donor with HPV-associated anogenital cancer. Each CDR3 is given with its conserved first and last residue. A D gene is named only where the DNA matches it firmly. Not every row has a clone size; where given, it reads once, few, many or a size class.

V	J	D	size	DNA	CDR3
TRBV30	TRBJ2-1	.	.	TGTGCCTGGGCAGGGGTTTATGAGCAGTTCTTC	CAWAGVYEQFF
TRBV5-8	TRBJ1-1	.	.	TGTGCCAGCAGCTTGCTCGGGGCCCCCGGGAACACTGAAGCTTTCTTT	CASSLLGAPGNTEAFF
TRBV6-1	TRBJ1-4	TRBD1	.	TGTGCCAGCAGTGTCAGGGGGGGTGAAAAACTGTTTTTT	CASSVRGGEKLFF
TRBV30	TRBJ2-1	.	.	TGTGCCTGGAGCCGGACCGTTGGGCATGAGCAGTTCTTC	CAWSRTVGHEQFF
TRBV5-1	TRBJ1-5	.	once	TGCGCCAGCAGTGGTGGCGGGAGCAATCAGCCCCAGCATTTT	CASSGGGSNQPQHF
TRBV10-3	TRBJ2-7	TRBD2	.	TGTGCCATCAGGGGCACTAGCGGGAGGTTGTACGAGCAGTACTTC	CAIRGTSGRLYEQYF
TRBV5-4	TRBJ2-1	.	.	TGTGCCAGCAGACTTCCCGGTGACTCGCGGCAAGAGCAGTTCTTC	CASRLPGDSRQEQFF
TRBV13	TRBJ1-5	TRBD1	once	TGTGCCAGCAGCCGACAGGGCAGAAGCAATCAGCCCCAGCATTTT	CASSRQGRSNQPQHF
TRBV4-2	TRBJ2-1	TRBD1	.	TGTGCCAGCAGCCAACCTGGACAGGGCCAACTAGGGAACCGCTACAATGAGCAGTTCTTC	CASSQPGQGQLGNRYNEQFF
TRBV5-6	TRBJ2-2	.	.	TGTGCCAGCAGCTTGCTCCCCTTGAACACCGGGGAGCTGTTTTTT	CASSLLPLNTGELFF
TRBV5-6	TRBJ1-5	.	.	TGTGCCAGCAGCTTTGGGGCTGGGGGGAGGGGGAGCAATCAGCCCCAGCATTTT	CASSFGAGGRGSNQPQHF
TRBV11-2	TRBJ1-1	.	.	TGTGCCAGCAGCCTGCAACCGGGAGCTACGGACGCTTTCTTT	CASSLQPGATDAFF
TRBV27	TRBJ2-2	TRBD2	.	TGTGCCAGCAGTTTGGTGGCGGGGGGGCAAGGGGAGCTGTTTTTT	CASSLVAGGQGELFF
TRBV18	TRBJ2-1	.	.	TGTGCCAGCTCACCAGTCGGCGGGGACAATGAGCAGTTCTTC	CASSPVGGDNEQFF
TRBV30	TRBJ1-6	.	.	TGTGCCTGGAGTGCCTTTGGGGGATTAGGGAATTCACCCCTCCACTTT	CAWSAFGGLGNSPLHF
TRBV28	TRBJ1-2	.	.	TGTGCCAGCAGTATCGGACCAAACTATGGCTACACCTTC	CASSIGPNYGYTF
TRBV4-3	TRBJ1-1	.	.	TGCGCCAGCAGCCAAGATCTAGGCAGGAACACTGAAGCTTTCTTT	CASSQDLGRNTEAFF
TRBV30	TRBJ2-7	TRBD1	.	TGTGCCTGGAGTGTACAGGGGTGGTCCGAGCAGTACTTC	CAWSVQGWSEQYF
TRBV28	TRBJ2-1	TRBD1	.	TGTGCCAGCGGAGTACCGGGACAGGGTAATGATGAGCAGTTCTTC	CASGVPGQGNDEQFF
TRBV7-6	TRBJ2-7	TRBD1	.	TGTGCCAGCAGCTTAGGACCACCGGGACAGGGTATTTCAGGGCAGTACTTC	CASSLGPPGQGISGQYF
TRBV18	TRBJ1-3	.	.	TGTGCCAGCTCACCGATACTGCCAAAGAACGGAAACACCATATATTTT	CASSPILPKNGNTIYF
TRBV9	TRBJ2-1	.	.	TGTGCCAGCAGCCCCCCCTTGGACAATGAGCAGTTCTTC	CASSPPLDNEQFF
TRBV6-6	TRBJ2-5	.	.	TGTGCCAGCAAAGTTCAAGAGACCCAGTACTTC	CASKVQETQYF